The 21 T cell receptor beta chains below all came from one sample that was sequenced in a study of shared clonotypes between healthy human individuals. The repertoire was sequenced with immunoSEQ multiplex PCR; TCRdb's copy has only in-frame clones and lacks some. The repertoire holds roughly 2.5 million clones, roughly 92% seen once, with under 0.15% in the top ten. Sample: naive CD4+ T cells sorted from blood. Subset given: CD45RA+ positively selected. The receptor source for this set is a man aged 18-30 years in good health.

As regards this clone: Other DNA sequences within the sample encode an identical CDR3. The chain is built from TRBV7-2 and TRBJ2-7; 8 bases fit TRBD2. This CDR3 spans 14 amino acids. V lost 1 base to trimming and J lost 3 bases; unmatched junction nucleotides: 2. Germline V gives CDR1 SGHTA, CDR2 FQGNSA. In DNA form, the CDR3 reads TGTGCCAGCAGCTTAGGTAGCGGGAACTACGAGCAGTACTTC. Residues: CASSLGSGNYEQYF.

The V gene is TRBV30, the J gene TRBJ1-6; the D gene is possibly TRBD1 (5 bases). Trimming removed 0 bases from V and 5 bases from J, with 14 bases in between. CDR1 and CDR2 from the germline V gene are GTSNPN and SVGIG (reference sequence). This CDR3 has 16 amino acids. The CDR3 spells CAWSVTSRGNNSPLHF. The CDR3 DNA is TGTGCCTGGAGTGTCACCTCCCGGGGGAATAATTCACCCCTCCACTTT. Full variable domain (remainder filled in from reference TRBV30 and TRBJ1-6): SQTIHQWPATLVQPVGSPLSLECTVEGTSNPNLYWYRQAAGRGLQLLFYSVGIGQISSEVPQNLSASRPQDRQFILSSKKLLLSDSGFYLCAWSVTSRGNNSPLHFGNGTRLTVT.

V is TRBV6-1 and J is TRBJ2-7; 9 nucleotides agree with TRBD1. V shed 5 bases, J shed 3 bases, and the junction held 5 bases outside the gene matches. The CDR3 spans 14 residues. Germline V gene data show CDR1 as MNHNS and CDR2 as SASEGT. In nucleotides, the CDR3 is TGTGCCAGCAGTCTGGGACAGGGAAACTACGAGCAGTACTTC. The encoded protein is CASSLGQGNYEQYF.

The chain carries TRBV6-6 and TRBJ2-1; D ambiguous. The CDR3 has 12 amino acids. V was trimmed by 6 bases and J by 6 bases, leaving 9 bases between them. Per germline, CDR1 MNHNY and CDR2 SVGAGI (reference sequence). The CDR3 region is CASSYAINEQFF. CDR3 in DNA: TGTGCCAGCAGCTATGCCATCAATGAGCAGTTCTTC.

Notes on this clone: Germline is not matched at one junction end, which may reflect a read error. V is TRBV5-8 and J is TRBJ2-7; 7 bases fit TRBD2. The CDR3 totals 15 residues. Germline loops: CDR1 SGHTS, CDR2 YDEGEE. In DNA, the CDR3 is TGTGCCAGCGGCTTAGGCCTAGCGGTCTCCTACGAGCAGTACTTC. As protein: CASGLGLAVSYEQYF.

CDR3: CASSQSQGVLSYEQYF. Written as DNA, the CDR3 is TGCGCCAGCAGCCAAAGCCAGGGGGTTCTTTCCTACGAGCAGTACTTC. This rearrangement joins TRBV5-1 to TRBJ2-7; TRBD1 agrees at 7 bases. V lost 4 bases and J lost 1; bases outside the gene matches: 11. The CDR3 is 16 amino acids. Looked up from germline, CDR1 is SGHRS and CDR2 is YFSETQ.

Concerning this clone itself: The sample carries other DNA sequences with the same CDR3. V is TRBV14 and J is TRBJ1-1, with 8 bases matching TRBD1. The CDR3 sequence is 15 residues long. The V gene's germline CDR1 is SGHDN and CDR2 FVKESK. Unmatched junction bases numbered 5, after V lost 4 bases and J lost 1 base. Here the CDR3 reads CASSPWTGKNTEAFF. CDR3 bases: TGTGCCAGCAGCCCATGGACAGGGAAGAACACTGAAGCTTTCTTT.

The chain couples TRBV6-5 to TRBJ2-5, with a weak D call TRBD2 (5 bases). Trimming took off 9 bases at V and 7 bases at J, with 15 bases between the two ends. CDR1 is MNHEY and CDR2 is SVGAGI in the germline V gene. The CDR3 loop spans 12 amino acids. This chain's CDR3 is CASARPAGTQYF. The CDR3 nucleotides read TGTGCCAGTGCAAGGCCCGCGGGGACCCAGTACTTC.

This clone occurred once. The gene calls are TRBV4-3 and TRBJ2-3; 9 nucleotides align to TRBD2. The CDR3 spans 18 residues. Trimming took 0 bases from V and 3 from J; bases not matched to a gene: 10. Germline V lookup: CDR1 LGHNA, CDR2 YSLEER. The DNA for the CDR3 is TGCGCCAGCAGCCAAGATCGTGCGGGAGGGGGGTTGACAGATACGCAGTATTTT. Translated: CASSQDRAGGGLTDTQYF.

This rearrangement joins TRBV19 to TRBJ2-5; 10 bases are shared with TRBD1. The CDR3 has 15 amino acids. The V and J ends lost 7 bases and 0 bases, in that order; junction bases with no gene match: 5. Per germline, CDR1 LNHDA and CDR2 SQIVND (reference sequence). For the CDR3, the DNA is TGTGCCAGTACCAAGACAGGGGGCTACCAAGAGACCCAGTACTTC. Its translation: CASTKTGGYQETQYF.

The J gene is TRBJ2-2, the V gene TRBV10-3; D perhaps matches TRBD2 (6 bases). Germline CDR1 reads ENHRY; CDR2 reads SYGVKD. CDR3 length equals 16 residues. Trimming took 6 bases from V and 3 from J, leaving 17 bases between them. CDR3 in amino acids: CAIRGQGGSDTGELFF. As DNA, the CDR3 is TGTGCCATCAGGGGTCAGGGAGGCAGCGACACCGGGGAGCTGTTTTTT.

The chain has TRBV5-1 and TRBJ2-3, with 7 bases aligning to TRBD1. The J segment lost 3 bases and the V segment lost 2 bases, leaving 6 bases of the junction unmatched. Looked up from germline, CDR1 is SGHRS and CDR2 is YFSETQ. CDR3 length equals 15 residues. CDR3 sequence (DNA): TGCGCCAGCAGCTTTGGGACAGCATTGACAGATACGCAGTATTTT. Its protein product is CASSFGTALTDTQYF. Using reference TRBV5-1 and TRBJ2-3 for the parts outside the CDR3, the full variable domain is KAGVTQTPRYLIKTRGQQVTLSCSPISGHRSVSWYQQTPGQGLQFLFEYFSETQRNKGNFPGRFSGRQFSNSRSEMNVSTLELGDSALYLCASSFGTALTDTQYFGPGTRLTVL.

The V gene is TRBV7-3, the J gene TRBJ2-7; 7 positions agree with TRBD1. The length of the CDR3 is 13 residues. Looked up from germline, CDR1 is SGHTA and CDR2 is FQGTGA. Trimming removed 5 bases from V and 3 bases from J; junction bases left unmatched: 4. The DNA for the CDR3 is TGTGCCAGCAGCGAGGACAGGAACTACGAGCAGTACTTC. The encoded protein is CASSEDRNYEQYF.

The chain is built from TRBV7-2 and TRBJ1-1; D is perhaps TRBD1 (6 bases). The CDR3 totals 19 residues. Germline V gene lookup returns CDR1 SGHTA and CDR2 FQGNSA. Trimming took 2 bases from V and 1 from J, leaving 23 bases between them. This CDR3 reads CASSLFGIRRQVENTEAFF. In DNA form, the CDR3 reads TGTGCCAGCAGCTTATTTGGGATAAGGCGACAGGTAGAGAACACTGAAGCTTTCTTT.

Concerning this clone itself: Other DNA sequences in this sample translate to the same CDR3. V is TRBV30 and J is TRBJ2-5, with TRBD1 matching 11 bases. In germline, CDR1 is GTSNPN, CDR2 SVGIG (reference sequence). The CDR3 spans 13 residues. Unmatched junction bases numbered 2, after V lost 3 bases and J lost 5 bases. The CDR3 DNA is TGTGCCTGGAGGGACAGGGGGCGGGAGACCCAGTACTTC. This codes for CAWRDRGRETQYF.

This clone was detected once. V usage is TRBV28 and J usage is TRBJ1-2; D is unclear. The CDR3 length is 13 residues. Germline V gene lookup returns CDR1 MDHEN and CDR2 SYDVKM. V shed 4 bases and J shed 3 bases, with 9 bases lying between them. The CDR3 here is CASSSARDYGYTF. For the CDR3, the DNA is TGTGCCAGCAGTTCAGCTAGAGACTATGGCTACACCTTC.

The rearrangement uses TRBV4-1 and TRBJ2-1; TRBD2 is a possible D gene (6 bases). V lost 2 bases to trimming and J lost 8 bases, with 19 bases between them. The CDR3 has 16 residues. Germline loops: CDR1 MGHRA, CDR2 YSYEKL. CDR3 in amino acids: CASSQMGGAGWDEQFF. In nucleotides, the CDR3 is TGCGCCAGCAGCCAAATGGGGGGAGCCGGCTGGGATGAGCAGTTCTTC.

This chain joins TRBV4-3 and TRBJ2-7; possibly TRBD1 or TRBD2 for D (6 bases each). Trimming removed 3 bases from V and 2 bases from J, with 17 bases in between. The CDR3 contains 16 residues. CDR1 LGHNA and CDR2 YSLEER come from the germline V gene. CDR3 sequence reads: CASSQVWGAPPYEQYF. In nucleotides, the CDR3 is TGCGCCAGCAGCCAGGTTTGGGGGGCTCCGCCCTACGAGCAGTACTTC.

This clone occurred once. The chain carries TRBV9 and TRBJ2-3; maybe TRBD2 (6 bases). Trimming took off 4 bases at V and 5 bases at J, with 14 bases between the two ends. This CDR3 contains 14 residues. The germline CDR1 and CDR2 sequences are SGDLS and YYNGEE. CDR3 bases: TGTGCCAGCAGCCCATTGGGCGGGGTAGATACGCAGTATTTT. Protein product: CASSPLGGVDTQYF.

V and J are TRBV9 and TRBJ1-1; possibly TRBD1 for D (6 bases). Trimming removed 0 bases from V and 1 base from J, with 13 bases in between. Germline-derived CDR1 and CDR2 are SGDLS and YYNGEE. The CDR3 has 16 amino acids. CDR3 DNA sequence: TGTGCCAGCAGCGTAGGCATCGACAGGAGGAACACTGAAGCTTTCTTT. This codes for CASSVGIDRRNTEAFF. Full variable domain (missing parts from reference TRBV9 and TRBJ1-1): DSGVTQTPKHLITATGQRVTLRCSPRSGDLSVYWYQQSLDQGLQFLIQYYNGEERAKGNILERFSAQQFPDLHSELNLSSLELGDSALYFCASSVGIDRRNTEAFFGQGTRLTVV.

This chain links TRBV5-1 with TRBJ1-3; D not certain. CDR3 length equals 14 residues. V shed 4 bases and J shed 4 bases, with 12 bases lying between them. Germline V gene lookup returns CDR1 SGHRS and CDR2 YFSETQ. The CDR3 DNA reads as TGCGCCAGCAGCCCGGAAACCTTGGGAAACACCATATATTTT. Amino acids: CASSPETLGNTIYF.